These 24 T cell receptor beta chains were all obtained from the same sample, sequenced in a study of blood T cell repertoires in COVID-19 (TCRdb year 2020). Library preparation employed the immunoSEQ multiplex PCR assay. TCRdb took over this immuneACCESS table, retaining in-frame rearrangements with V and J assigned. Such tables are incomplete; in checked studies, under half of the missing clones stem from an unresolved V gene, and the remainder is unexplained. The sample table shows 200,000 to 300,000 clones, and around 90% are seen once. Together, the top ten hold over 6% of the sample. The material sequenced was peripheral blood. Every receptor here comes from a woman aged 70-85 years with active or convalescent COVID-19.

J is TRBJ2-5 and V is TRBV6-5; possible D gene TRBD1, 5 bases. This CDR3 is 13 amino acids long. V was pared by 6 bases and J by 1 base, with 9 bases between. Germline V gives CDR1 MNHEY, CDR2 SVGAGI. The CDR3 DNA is TGTGCCAGCAGCCAGGGTCTCCAAGAGACCCAGTACTTC. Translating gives CASSQGLQETQYF.

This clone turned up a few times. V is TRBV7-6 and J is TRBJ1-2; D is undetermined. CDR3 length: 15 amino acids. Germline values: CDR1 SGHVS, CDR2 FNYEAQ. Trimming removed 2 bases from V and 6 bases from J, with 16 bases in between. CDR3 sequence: CASSLRGNRIDGYTF. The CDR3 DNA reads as TGTGCCAGCAGCTTAAGAGGGAACCGTATTGATGGCTACACCTTC.

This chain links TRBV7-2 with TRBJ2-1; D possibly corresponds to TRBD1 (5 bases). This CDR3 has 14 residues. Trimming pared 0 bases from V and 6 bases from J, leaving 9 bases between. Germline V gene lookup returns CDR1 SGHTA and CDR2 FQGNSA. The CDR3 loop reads CASSLARVANEQFF. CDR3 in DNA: TGTGCCAGCAGCTTAGCCAGGGTCGCCAATGAGCAGTTCTTC.

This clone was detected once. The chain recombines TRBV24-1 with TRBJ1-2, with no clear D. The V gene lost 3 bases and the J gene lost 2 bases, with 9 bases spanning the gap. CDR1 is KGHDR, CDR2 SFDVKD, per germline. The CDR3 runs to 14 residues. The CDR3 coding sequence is TGTGCCACCAGTGATCGCGCAGGAAACTATGGCTACACCTTC. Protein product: CATSDRAGNYGYTF.

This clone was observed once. The CDR3 DNA is TGTGCCAGTATCTCCCAGGGAATGGGCACCGGGGAGCTGTTTTTT. Amino acid sequence: CASISQGMGTGELFF. V and J are TRBV19 and TRBJ2-2; TRBD1 is a possible D gene (5 bases). V shed 7 bases and J shed 4 bases, with 16 bases lying between them. The CDR3 spans 15 residues. Germline V gene lookup returns CDR1 LNHDA and CDR2 SQIVND (reference sequence). Full variable domain (missing parts from reference TRBV19 and TRBJ2-2): DGGITQSPKYLFRKEGQNVTLSCEQNLNHDAMYWYRQDPGQGLRLIYYSQIVNDFQKGDIAEGYSVSREKKESFPLTVTSAQKNPTAFYLCASISQGMGTGELFFGEGSRLTVL.

CDR3 DNA: TGCGCCAGCAGCCAAGGGACAGGGCCCCAGCATTTT. This translates into CASSQGTGPQHF. The gene calls are TRBV4-3 and TRBJ1-5; 7 nucleotides line up with TRBD1. The CDR3 is 12 residues long. Germline V gives CDR1 LGHNA, CDR2 YSLEER. Losses at the gene ends were 1 base for V and 9 bases for J; bases not matched to a gene: 0.

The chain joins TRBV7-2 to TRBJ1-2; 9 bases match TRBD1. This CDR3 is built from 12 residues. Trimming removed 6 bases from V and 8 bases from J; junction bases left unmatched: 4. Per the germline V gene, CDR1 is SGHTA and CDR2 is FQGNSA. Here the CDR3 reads CASRKTGGGYTF. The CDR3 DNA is TGTGCCAGCAGAAAGACAGGGGGAGGCTACACCTTC.

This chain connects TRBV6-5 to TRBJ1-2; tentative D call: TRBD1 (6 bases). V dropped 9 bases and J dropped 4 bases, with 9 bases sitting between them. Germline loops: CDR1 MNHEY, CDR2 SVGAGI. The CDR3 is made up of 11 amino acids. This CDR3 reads CASLDSYGYTF. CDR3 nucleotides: TGTGCCAGTTTGGACAGCTATGGCTACACCTTC.

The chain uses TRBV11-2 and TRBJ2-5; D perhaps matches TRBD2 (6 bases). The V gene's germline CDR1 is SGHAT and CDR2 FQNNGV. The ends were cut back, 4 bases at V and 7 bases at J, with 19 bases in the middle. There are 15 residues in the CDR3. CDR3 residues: CASSSTRGPLGTQYF. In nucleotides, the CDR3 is TGTGCCAGCAGCTCGACTAGGGGCCCCCTAGGGACCCAGTACTTC. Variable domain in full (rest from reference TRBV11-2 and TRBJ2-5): EAGVAQSPRYKIIEKRQSVAFWCNPISGHATLYWYQQILGQGPKLLIQFQNNGVVDDSQLPKDRFSAERLKGVDSTLKIQPAKLEDSAVYLCASSSTRGPLGTQYFGPGTRLLVL.

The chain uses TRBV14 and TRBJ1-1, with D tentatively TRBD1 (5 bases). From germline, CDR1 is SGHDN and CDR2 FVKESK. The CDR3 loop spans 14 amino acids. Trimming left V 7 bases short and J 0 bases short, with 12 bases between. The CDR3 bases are TGTGCCAGCACGATGGGGGGGATGAACACTGAAGCTTTCTTT. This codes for CASTMGGMNTEAFF.

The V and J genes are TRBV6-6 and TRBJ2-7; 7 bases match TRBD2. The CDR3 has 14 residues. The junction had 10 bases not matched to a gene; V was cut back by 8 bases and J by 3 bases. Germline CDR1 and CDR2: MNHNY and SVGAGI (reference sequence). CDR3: CASFILAVYYEQYF. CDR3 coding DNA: TGTGCCAGCTTTATTCTAGCGGTTTACTACGAGCAGTACTTC.

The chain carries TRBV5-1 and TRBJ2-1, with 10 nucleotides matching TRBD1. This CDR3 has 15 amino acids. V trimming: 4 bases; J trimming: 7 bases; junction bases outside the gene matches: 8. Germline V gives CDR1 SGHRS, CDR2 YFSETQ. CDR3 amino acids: CASSPRQGAGNEQFF. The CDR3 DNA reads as TGCGCCAGCAGCCCCAGACAGGGGGCAGGGAATGAGCAGTTCTTC.

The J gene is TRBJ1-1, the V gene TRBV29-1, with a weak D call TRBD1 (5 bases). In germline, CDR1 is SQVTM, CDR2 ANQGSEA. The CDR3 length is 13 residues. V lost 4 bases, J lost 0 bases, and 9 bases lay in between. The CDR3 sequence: CSVVRQMNTEAFF. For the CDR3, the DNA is TGCAGCGTTGTGCGACAGATGAACACTGAAGCTTTCTTT. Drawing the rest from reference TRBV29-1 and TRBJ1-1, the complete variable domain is SAVISQKPSRDICQRGTSLTIQCQVDSQVTMMFWYRQQPGQSLTLIATANQGSEATYESGFVIDKFPISRPNLTFSTLTVSNMSPEDSSIYLCSVVRQMNTEAFFGQGTRLTVV.

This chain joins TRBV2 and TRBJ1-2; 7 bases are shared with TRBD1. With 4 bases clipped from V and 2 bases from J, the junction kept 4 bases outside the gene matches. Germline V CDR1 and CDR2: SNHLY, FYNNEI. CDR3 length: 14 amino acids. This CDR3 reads CASSAETGNYGYTF. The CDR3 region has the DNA TGTGCCAGCAGTGCGGAGACAGGGAACTATGGCTACACCTTC.

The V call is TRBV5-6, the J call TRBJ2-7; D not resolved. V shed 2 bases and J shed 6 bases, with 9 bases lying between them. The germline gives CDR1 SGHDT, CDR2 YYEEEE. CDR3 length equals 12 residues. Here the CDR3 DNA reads TGTGCCAGCAGCTTTTTAACTCTCGAGCAGTACTTC. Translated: CASSFLTLEQYF.

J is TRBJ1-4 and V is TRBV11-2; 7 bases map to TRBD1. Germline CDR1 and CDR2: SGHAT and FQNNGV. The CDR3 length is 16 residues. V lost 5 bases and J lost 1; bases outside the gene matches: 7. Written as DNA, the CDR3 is TGTGCCAGCAGCCTCGAGCAGGGGGGAACTAATGAAAAACTGTTTTTT. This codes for CASSLEQGGTNEKLFF. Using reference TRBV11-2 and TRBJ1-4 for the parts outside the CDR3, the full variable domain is EAGVAQSPRYKIIEKRQSVAFWCNPISGHATLYWYQQILGQGPKLLIQFQNNGVVDDSQLPKDRFSAERLKGVDSTLKIQPAKLEDSAVYLCASSLEQGGTNEKLFFGSGTQLSVL.

The chain's CDR3 is CASRLQGLSGNTIYF. The CDR3 DNA reads as TGTGCCAGCAGGCTTCAGGGGCTTTCTGGAAACACCATATATTTT. The genes are TRBV7-2 and TRBJ1-3; a weak D match, TRBD1 (6 bases). The ends were cut back, 6 bases at V and 1 base at J, with 13 bases in the middle. The CDR3 spans 15 residues. CDR1 SGHTA and CDR2 FQGNSA come from the germline V gene.

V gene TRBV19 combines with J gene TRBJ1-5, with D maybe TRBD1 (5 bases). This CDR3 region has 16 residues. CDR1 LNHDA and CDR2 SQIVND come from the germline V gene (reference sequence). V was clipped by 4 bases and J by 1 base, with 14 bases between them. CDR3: CASSSRSGRSNQPQHF. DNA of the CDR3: TGTGCCAGTAGTAGTCGGTCAGGGAGGAGCAATCAGCCCCAGCATTTT.

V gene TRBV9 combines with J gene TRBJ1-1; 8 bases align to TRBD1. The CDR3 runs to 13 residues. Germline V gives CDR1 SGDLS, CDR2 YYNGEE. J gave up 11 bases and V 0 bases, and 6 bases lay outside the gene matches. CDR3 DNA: TGTGCCAGCAGCGTAGGTAGTCAGGGGGCGGCTTTCTTT. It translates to CASSVGSQGAAFF.

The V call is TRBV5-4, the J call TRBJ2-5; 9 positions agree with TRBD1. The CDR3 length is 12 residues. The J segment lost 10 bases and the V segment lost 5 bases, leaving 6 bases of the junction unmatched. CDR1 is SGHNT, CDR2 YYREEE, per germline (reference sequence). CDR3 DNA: TGTGCCAGCAGGCGGGACAGGGAAGACCAGTACTTC. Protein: CASRRDREDQYF. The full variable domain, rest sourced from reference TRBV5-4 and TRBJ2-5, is ETGVTQSPTHLIKTRGQQVTLRCSSQSGHNTVSWYQQALGQGPQFIFQYYREEENGRGNFPPRFSGLQFPNYSSELNVNALELDDSALYLCASRRDREDQYFGPGTRLLVL.

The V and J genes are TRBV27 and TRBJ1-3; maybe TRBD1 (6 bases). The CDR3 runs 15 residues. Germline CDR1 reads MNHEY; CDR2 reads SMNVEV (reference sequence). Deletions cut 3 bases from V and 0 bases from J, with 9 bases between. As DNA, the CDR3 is TGTGCCAGCAGTTTCAGGGGCTCCTCTGGAAACACCATATATTTT. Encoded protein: CASSFRGSSGNTIYF.

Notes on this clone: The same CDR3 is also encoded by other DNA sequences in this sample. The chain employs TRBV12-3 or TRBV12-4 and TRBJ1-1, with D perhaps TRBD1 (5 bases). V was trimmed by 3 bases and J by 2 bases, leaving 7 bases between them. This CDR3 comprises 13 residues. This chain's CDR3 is CASSLDTNTEAFF. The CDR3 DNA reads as TGTGCCAGCAGTTTGGACACAAACACTGAAGCTTTCTTT.

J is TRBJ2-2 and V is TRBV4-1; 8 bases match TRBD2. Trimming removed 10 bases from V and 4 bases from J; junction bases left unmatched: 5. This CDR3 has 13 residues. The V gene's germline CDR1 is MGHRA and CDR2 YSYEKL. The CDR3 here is CATRGGPTGELFF. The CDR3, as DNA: TGCGCCACCCGGGGGGGGCCCACCGGGGAGCTGTTTTTT.

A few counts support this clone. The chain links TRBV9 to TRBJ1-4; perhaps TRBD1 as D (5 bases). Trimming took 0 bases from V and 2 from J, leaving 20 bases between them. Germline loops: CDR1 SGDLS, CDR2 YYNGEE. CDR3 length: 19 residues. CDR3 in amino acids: CASSVGGRATGSTNEKLFF. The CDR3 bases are TGTGCCAGCAGCGTAGGGGGCAGGGCAACCGGCTCTACTAATGAAAAACTGTTTTTT.